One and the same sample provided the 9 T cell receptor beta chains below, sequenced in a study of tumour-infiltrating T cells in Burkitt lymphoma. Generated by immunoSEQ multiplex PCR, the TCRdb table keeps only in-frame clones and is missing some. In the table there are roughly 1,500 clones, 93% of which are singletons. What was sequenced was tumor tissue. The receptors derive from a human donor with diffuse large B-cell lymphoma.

The CDR3, as DNA: TGCGCCAGCAGCTCTACCCCAGACAGCAAAGCCTACGAGCAGTACTTC. It codes for CASSSTPDSKAYEQYF. The gene calls are TRBV5-1 and TRBJ2-7; TRBD1 is a possible D gene (5 bases). Germline values: CDR1 SGHRS, CDR2 YFSETQ. V lost 3 bases and J 2 bases, leaving 18 bases between the germline ends. This CDR3 contains 16 residues.

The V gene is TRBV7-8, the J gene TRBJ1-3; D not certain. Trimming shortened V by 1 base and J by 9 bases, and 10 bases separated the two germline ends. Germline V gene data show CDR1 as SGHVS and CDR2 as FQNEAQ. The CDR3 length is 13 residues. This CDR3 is CASSLDRGSTIYF. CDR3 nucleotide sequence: TGTGCCAGCAGCTTAGATCGGGGTAGCACCATATATTTT.

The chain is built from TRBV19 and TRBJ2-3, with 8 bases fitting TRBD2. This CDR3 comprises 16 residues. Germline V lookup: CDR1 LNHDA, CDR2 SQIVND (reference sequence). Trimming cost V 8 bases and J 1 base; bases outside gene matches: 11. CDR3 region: CASSHWSGSGTDTQYF. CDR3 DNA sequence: TGTGCCAGTTCTCACTGGAGCGGGAGTGGCACAGATACGCAGTATTTT.

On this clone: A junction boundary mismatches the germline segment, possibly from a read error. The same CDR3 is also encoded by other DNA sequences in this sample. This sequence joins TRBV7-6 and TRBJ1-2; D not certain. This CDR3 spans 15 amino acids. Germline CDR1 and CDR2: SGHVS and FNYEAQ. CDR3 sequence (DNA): TGTGCCAGCAGCTCCGATCTCGCCGGCTCCTATGGTTACACCTTC. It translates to CASSSDLAGSYGYTF.

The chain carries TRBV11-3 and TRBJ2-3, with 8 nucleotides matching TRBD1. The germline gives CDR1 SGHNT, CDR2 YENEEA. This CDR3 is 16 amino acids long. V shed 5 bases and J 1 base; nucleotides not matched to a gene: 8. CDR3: CASSDDRTGRTDTQYF. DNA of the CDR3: TGTGCCAGCAGCGACGACCGGACAGGGCGCACAGATACGCAGTATTTT.

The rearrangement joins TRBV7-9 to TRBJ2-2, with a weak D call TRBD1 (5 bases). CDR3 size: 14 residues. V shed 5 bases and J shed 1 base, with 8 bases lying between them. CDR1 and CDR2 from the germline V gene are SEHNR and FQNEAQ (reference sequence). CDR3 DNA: TGTGCCAGCAGCCTACAGGAGAACACCGGGGAGCTGTTTTTT. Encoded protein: CASSLQENTGELFF.

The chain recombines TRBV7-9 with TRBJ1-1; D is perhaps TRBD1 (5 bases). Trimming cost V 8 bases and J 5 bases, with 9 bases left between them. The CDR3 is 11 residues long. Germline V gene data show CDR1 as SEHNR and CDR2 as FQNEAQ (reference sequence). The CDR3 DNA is TGTGCCAGCGGCTGGGGGACTGAAGCTTTCTTT. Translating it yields CASGWGTEAFF.

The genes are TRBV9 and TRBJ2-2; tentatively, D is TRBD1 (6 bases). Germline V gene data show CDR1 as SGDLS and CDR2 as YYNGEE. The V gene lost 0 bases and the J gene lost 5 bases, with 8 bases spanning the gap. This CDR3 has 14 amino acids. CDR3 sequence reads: CASSVGQGTGELFF. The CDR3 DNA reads TGTGCCAGCAGCGTAGGGCAGGGGACCGGGGAGCTGTTTTTT.

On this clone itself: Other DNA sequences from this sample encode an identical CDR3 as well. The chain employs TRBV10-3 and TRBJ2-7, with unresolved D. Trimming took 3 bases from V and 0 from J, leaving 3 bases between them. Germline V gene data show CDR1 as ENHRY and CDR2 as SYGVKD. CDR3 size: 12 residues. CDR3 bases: TGTGCCATCAGTGAAACCTCCTACGAGCAGTACTTC. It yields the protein CAISETSYEQYF.